The clone carrying this TCR beta chain was seen repeatedly, ten times or more. Its antigen is not identified. This record comes from a study of read filtering for tumor transcriptome and immune sequencing. Looking at the study overall: DNase treatment preceded whole-transcriptome library preparation.

After removal of 4 bases from V and 0 bases from J, the junction contained 3 bases not matched to a gene. The CDR3 loop spans 16 amino acids. Germline CDR1 is LNHDA and CDR2 is SQIVND (reference sequence). General observations from the study: Sorted CD138-negative bone marrow cells were not purified T cells. Single-read clonotypes: roughly 81% of IR-seq clonotypes (about 3.5% of reads), 74.6% of RNA-seq clonotypes (nearly 45% of reads).

This library used around 400 ng RNA and molecular barcoded adaptors spanning alpha/delta and beta/gamma chains. From the reads, TCRdb called clonotypes with MiXCR, one entry per CDR3 protein. The data hold approximately 90,000 distinct CDR3 sequences, with approximately 21% observed a single time. The sequenced material came from a population of CD138-negative cells sorted from bone marrow. The chain is built from TRBV19 and TRBJ2-2; TRBD2 agrees at 9 bases. The receptor's source is a donor over 35 with multiple myeloma. CDR3 DNA sequence: TGTGCCAGTAGTACCCTAGCGGGGACGAACACCGGGGAGCTGTTTTTT. Encoded protein: CASSTLAGTNTGELFF. Based on the CDR3 plus reference TRBV19 and TRBJ2-2, the full variable domain is DGGITQSPKYLFRKEGQNVTLSCEQNLNHDAMYWYRQDPGQGLRLIYYSQIVNDFQKGDIAEGYSVSREKKESFPLTVTSAQKNPTAFYLCASSTLAGTNTGELFFGEGSRLTVL.